The clone carrying this T cell receptor (beta chain) was seen ten or more times. The antigen remains undetermined. TCR beta libraries were made by quantitative 5'-RACE with molecular barcodes. TCRdb reprocessed the 5' RACE reads via MiXCR and lists one record per CDR3 protein. In the table there are about 130,000 distinct CDR3 sequences, roughly 17% of which are singletons. The data were taken from a study of CD8 T cells in ankylosing spondylitis. Findings of the study overall: Seemingly distinctive of ankylosing spondylitis blood was a TCR beta motif formed by eight highly homologous variants.

Germline V gene sequence: CDR1 SQVTM, CDR2 ANQGSEA. Deletions cut 8 bases from V and 2 bases from J, with 13 bases between. The length of the CDR3 is 13 residues. The V gene is TRBV29-1, the J gene TRBJ2-1, with D hard to call. Material: blood, either unsorted or a sorted T cell fraction (not recorded which). This clonotype originated in a male donor with ankylosing spondylitis. DNA of the CDR3: TGCAGCCTAAATGGTCACGCCTACAATGAGCAGTTCTTC. This sequence encodes CSLNGHAYNEQFF.